This TCR beta chain was sequenced for a study of T cells expressing NK-cell markers. The study, taken as a whole, reports: For a few donors, these clonotypes were likewise the leading ones in the CD3+CD56-NKG2C+ fraction.

With respect to this clonotype: Antigen specificity is unknown.

CDR1 is LNHDA and CDR2 is SQIVND in the germline V gene (reference sequence). CDR3 length: 14 amino acids. TCRdb re-called the 5' RACE reads and gives one entry per CDR3 protein, without DNA. Recorded for this sample: some 340,000 distinct CDR3 sequences. Sequenced sample: blood T cells: a sorted CD56 or NKG2C T cell subset, CD4+ or CD8+ T cells, or bulk PBMC T cells (not recorded which). The rearrangement joins TRBV19 to TRBJ2-7; the TCRdb D gene call, TRBD1, has no DNA to confirm it. The origin of this receptor is a man aged 18 to 69 in good health. CDR3 amino acids: CASRSGQGAYEQYF.